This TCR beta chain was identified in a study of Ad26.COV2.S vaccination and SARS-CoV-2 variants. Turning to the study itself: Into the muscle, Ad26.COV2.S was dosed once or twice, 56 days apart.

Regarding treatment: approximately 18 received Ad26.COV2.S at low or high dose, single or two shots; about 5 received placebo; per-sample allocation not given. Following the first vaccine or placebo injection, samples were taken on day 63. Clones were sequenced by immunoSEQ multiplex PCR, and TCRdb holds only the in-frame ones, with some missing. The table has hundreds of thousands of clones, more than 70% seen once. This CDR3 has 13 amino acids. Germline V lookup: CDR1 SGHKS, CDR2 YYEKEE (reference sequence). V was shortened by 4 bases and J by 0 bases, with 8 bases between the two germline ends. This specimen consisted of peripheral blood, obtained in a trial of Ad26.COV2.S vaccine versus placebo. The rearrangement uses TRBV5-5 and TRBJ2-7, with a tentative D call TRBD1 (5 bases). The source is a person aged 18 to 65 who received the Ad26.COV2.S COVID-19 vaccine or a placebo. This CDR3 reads CASSRGSSYEQYF. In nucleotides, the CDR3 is TGTGCCAGCAGCAGGGGAAGCTCCTACGAGCAGTACTTC.